This note documents a single T cell receptor beta chain sequence. Its antigen has not been determined. The input lacks base qualities; no much larger clone sits a single base away. Per the germline V gene (reference sequence), GTSNPN is the CDR1 and SVGIG is the CDR2. There are 14 amino acids in the CDR3, from cysteine to phenylalanine inclusive. Only CDR3 DNA remains: 42 bases, in frame from the first base. Trimming at the junction amounts to 0 bases on V and 0 bases on J, and the germline ends lie 8 bases apart. This entry is derived from a study of sequential checkpoint blockade in melanoma (dated by TCRdb to 2018 to 2020). About the full investigation: Patients were randomized 1:1 to first-line nivolumab followed by ipilimumab (arm A) or ipilimumab followed by nivolumab (arm B). Maintenance nivolumab was given following each of the two trial sequences. TCRbeta immunosequencing was performed on DNA from 85 to 100 pretreatment melanoma tumor samples. For about two dozen patients, matched tumor biopsies were obtained before treatment and at week 13, following single-agent nivolumab (arm A) or ipilimumab (arm B). In about 75% of the matched pre- and post-treatment tumor biopsy pairs, both biopsies came from the same lesion. Points the paper makes about the study in general: Validation of the response-prediction model combining TCR metrics and mutation burden is needed in larger, independent patient cohorts. Small sample sizes and reduced statistical power limited the analyses of tumor T-cell fraction within each arm. Achieving clinical benefit was about 30 times more likely for patients whose tumor T-cell fraction and clonality increased by week 13. In the nivolumab-first arm (arm A), an association was found between pretreatment tumor TIL clonality and response (P = .04). Tumor T-cell fraction and clonality correlated with PD-L1 staining and CD8+ T-cell counts but not with mutational load.

This specimen's treatment or condition label, interpreted: randomized to nivolumab then ipilimumab (arm A) or the reverse (arm B). Prior DNA-damaging chemotherapy had not been received by any trial patient. CheckMate 064, a randomized, open-label phase II trial of sequential checkpoint blockade, was the source of the samples, all of which came from patients with melanoma. Tumor TCR sequencing used genomic DNA from formalin-fixed paraffin-embedded (FFPE) tissue samples. TCRbeta CDR3 regions were immunosequenced from genomic DNA with the immunoSEQ Assay. Genomic DNA was amplified by bias-controlled multiplex PCR before high-throughput sequencing. The source study handled its data this way. To quantify the absolute abundance of each unique TCRbeta CDR3 region, the sequences were collapsed and filtered. Clonality, defined as 1 minus Pielou's evenness, was calculated using only productive rearrangements. Tumor T-cell fraction was calculated by normalizing TCRbeta template counts to usable DNA, which was estimated from several housekeeping genes. A previously published method was used to identify clones whose frequencies were significantly greater in on-treatment samples than in baseline samples. This is the immuneACCESS table as TCRdb keeps it, with only in-frame sequences that have V and J called. A part of the clones is gone; compared with another copy, unresolved V genes explain less than half, and the rest is unexplained. V and J calls and clone size are as listed in that table; D and trimming were resolved from the DNA. The sample table records around 6,000 clones; 25% to 30% of these occur just once. Together, the top ten hold about 8.9% of the sample.

The clonotype comes from a human donor with melanoma. The chain is encoded by TRBV30 joined to TRBJ1-2; the D region possibly corresponds to TRBD1 (6 bases align). This specimen consisted of tumor tissue (inferred from file names), obtained from a patient given nivolumab and ipilimumab in sequence. The encoded CDR3 is CAWSVAGANYGYTF. The nucleotides read TGTGCCTGGAGTGTAGCAGGGGCTAACTATGGCTACACCTTC.